A single T cell receptor (beta chain) is shown here with its context. Its antigen is not known. By quantitative 5'-RACE with molecular barcodes, the TCR beta libraries were made. From the 5' RACE reads, TCRdb called clonotypes with MiXCR, one entry per CDR3 protein. There are about 800,000 distinct CDR3 sequences in the sample; approximately 10% occur only once, and roughly 0.51% lies in the top ten. This sample stems from a study of CD8 T cells in ankylosing spondylitis. General study results and limits: Seemingly characteristic of ankylosing spondylitis blood was a TCR beta motif consisting of about 8 highly homologous variants. Matched synovial fluid from ankylosing spondylitis patients was reported to be enriched for disease-linked clones. Prior literature has documented some motif variants in synovial fluid and blood from reactive arthritis.

The CDR3 extends over 17 amino acids. From germline, CDR1 is KGHDR and CDR2 SFDVKD. V lost 3 bases, J lost 8 bases, and 13 bases stayed unmatched. The chain employs TRBV24-1 and TRBJ2-1; 9 bases are a match to TRBD2. This TCR was sampled from a male donor with ankylosing spondylitis. Material: blood, either unsorted or a sorted T cell fraction (not recorded which). In DNA, the CDR3 is TGTGCCACCAGTGATCCCTCTAGTAGCGGGGGATTGGATGAGCAGTTCTTC. It translates to CATSDPSSSGGLDEQFF.